This T cell receptor beta chain was captured by sequencing in a study of cytomegalovirus exposure and HLA in healthy donors. With 60 Vbeta and 13 Jbeta primers, the PCR was carried out. Sequencing was performed with immunoSEQ multiplex PCR; in TCRdb, only in-frame clones are kept and a portion is missing. This sample has fewer than 200,000 clones, with around three quarters found just once. This clone was picked up a small number of times. Germline CDR1 LGHNT, CDR2 FRNRAP. Trimming cost V 1 base and J 10 bases, with 22 bases left between them. CDR3 length: 16 residues. The sequenced sample consisted of PBMCs. The V and J genes are TRBV12-5 and TRBJ1-1; D is unclear. The sequence was collected from a boy aged 10-17 years in good health and CMV-seronegative. CDR3 amino acids: CASGLATRSLLRGAFF. The CDR3 DNA follows: TGTGCTAGTGGTTTGGCTACTCGTTCCCTTCTCCGGGGAGCTTTCTTT.